One sample yielded the 22 T cell receptor beta chains listed below, sequenced in a study of T-cell memory formation after mild COVID-19. MiXCR, run by TCRdb on the 5' RACE reads, gives a single entry per CDR3 protein. The sample has some 300,000 distinct CDR3 sequences; roughly 21% are singletons. Sequencing was done on a sample of PBMCs or a T cell subset sorted from them (not recorded which). These receptors originate from a young man who had mild COVID-19 (a few samples of this study predate the infection). Cell type and time point are not known.

In its sample, this clonotype was seen a few times. The chain joins TRBV7-8 to TRBJ2-7; D is perhaps TRBD2 (5 bases). Germline V CDR1 and CDR2: SGHVS, FQNEAQ. The V gene lost 3 bases and the J gene lost 2 bases, with 14 bases spanning the gap. This CDR3 contains 15 residues. The CDR3 loop reads CASSFRHEGTYEQYF. CDR3 in DNA: TGTGCCAGCAGCTTTCGGCATGAGGGTACCTACGAGCAGTACTTC. The whole variable domain, remainder taken from reference TRBV7-8 and TRBJ2-7, is GAGVSQSPRYKVAKRGQDVALRCDPISGHVSLFWYQQALGQGPEFLTYFQNEAQLDKSGLPSDRFFAERPEGSVSTLKIQRTQQEDSAVYLCASSFRHEGTYEQYFGPGTRLTVT.

The chain recombines TRBV11-3 with TRBJ2-2; D call uncertain. Trimming stripped 4 bases from V and 6 bases from J, with 9 bases between. The CDR3 loop spans 13 amino acids. CDR1 is SGHNT, CDR2 YENEEA, per germline. The CDR3 sequence: CASSSYWAGELFF. The CDR3 bases are TGTGCCAGCAGCTCCTATTGGGCCGGGGAGCTGTTTTTT. The complete variable domain, with remaining parts taken from reference TRBV11-3 and TRBJ2-2, reads EAGVVQSPRYKIIEKKQPVAFWCNPISGHNTLYWYLQNLGQGPELLIRYENEEAVDDSQLPKDRFSAERLKGVDSTLKIQPAELGDSAVYLCASSSYWAGELFFGEGSRLTVL.

This clonotype was counted between two and nine times. The chain is built from TRBV19 and TRBJ2-3; a weak D match, TRBD2 (5 bases). This CDR3 contains 14 residues. Trimming left V 2 bases short and J 1 base short, with 7 bases between. Germline lookup yields CDR1 LNHDA and CDR2 SQIVND (reference sequence). The CDR3 DNA reads as TGTGCCAGTAGTATATACGGGGGCACAGATACGCAGTATTTT. Its translation is CASSIYGGTDTQYF.

This clonotype occurred a few times. The V call is TRBV12-3 or TRBV12-4, the J call TRBJ2-2; D may be TRBD1 (5 bases). V lost 3 bases, J lost 4 bases, and 12 bases lay in between. The CDR3 has 15 residues. The CDR3 here is CASSFQGSVTGELFF. The CDR3 DNA is TGTGCCAGCAGTTTTCAGGGATCGGTCACCGGGGAGCTGTTTTTT.

The gene calls are TRBV3-1 and TRBJ1-5; D not resolved. Trimming took 2 bases from V and 4 from J, leaving 3 bases between them. Germline V CDR1 and CDR2: LGHDT, YNNKEL (reference sequence). The CDR3 length is 12 residues. CDR3 bases: TGTGCCAGCAGCCAACTAAATCAGCCCCAGCATTTT. Residues: CASSQLNQPQHF.

The chain combines TRBV7-2 with TRBJ2-2; the D gene is possibly TRBD2 (7 bases). Trimming cost V 5 bases and J 3 bases, with 19 bases left between them. The CDR3 runs 17 residues. Germline CDR1 reads SGHTA; CDR2 reads FQGNSA. CDR3 amino acids: CASSKALGGGYTGELFF. CDR3 DNA sequence: TGTGCCAGCAGCAAGGCCCTGGGGGGGGGCTACACCGGGGAGCTGTTTTTT.

The chain joins TRBV12-3 or TRBV12-4 to TRBJ2-5; TRBD1 agrees at 7 bases. This CDR3 comprises 13 residues. The J segment lost 3 bases and the V segment lost 3 bases, leaving 1 base of the junction unmatched. CDR3 in DNA: TGTGCCAGCAGTTTTCAGGGGGAAGAGACCCAGTACTTC. This gives the protein CASSFQGEETQYF.

V and J are TRBV29-1 and TRBJ2-5, with TRBD2 matching over 10 bases. Germline V CDR1 and CDR2: SQVTM, ANQGSEA. Trimming at V came to 7 bases and at J to 5 bases, leaving 10 bases not matched to a gene. The CDR3 extends over 14 amino acids. CDR3 in DNA: TGCAGCGCTATCGAGCGGGGGGGCCCGGAGACCCAGTACTTC. Protein product: CSAIERGGPETQYF.

In this sample, this clonotype turned up a few times. This chain uses TRBV6-2 or TRBV6-3 with TRBJ2-3; D possibly matches TRBD1 or TRBD2 (5 bases each). The CDR3 contains 14 residues. Germline values: CDR1 MNHEY, CDR2 SVGEGT. V dropped 8 bases and J dropped 0 bases, with 12 bases sitting between them. CDR3 nucleotides: TGTGCCAGCGCCCCGGGACGGAGCACAGATACGCAGTATTTT. Encoded protein: CASAPGRSTDTQYF.

This chain uses TRBV15 with TRBJ2-3; 10 bases are a match to TRBD1. Germline CDR1 and CDR2: LNHNV and YYDKDF (reference sequence). V shed 7 bases and J 1 base; nucleotides not matched to a gene: 2. CDR3 length equals 14 residues. DNA of the CDR3: TGTGCCACCAAAGGGACAGGGGGCACAGATACGCAGTATTTT. Translation: CATKGTGGTDTQYF.

V is TRBV27 and J is TRBJ2-7, with 7 bases lining up with TRBD1. Germline V gene lookup returns CDR1 MNHEY and CDR2 SMNVEV (reference sequence). The V gene end was trimmed by 4 bases and the J gene end by 2 bases; junction bases not matched to a gene: 8. The length of the CDR3 is 15 residues. CDR3 sequence reads: CASSYYTGAAYEQYF. The CDR3 bases are TGTGCCAGCAGTTACTATACAGGGGCTGCCTACGAGCAGTACTTC.

This clonotype was counted a few times. V and J are TRBV28 and TRBJ2-7; 8 nucleotides line up with TRBD1. The CDR3 contains 14 residues. The germline V gene has CDR1 MDHEN and CDR2 SYDVKM. Trimming at V came to 5 bases and at J to 2 bases, leaving 5 bases not matched to a gene. The DNA for the CDR3 is TGTGCCAGCAGTCCTCGGACAGGGCCCTACGAGCAGTACGTC. It specifies CASSPRTGPYEQYV.

The J gene is TRBJ2-7, the V gene TRBV7-6, with 12 bases fitting TRBD1. The CDR3 length is 15 residues. V trimming: 5 bases; J trimming: 5 bases; junction bases outside the gene matches: 7. Germline V gene sequence: CDR1 SGHVS, CDR2 FNYEAQ. The CDR3 region is CASSLAGQGADEQYF. CDR3 in DNA: TGTGCCAGCAGCCTTGCGGGACAGGGGGCCGACGAGCAGTACTTC.

The gene calls are TRBV18 and TRBJ1-2; the D is unclear. V lost 2 bases to trimming and J lost 9 bases, with 10 bases between them. The germline V gene has CDR1 KGHSH and CDR2 LQKENI. This CDR3 is 12 amino acids long. This chain's CDR3 is CASSPEKDRYTF. The CDR3 coding sequence is TGTGCCAGCTCACCAGAAAAGGATCGCTACACCTTC.

The chain links TRBV3-1 to TRBJ1-4; D is ambiguous. The CDR3 is 15 residues long. V was cut by 0 bases and J by 7 bases, with 12 bases left in between. CDR1 and CDR2 (germline): LGHDT, YNNKEL (reference sequence). CDR3 bases: TGTGCCAGCAGCCAAGAAGGGTCGGCGGTTGAAAAACTGTTTTTT. This sequence encodes CASSQEGSAVEKLFF. Supplemented by reference TRBV3-1 and TRBJ1-4, the full variable domain reads DTAVSQTPKYLVTQMGNDKSIKCEQNLGHDTMYWYKQDSKKFLKIMFSYNNKELIINETVPNRFSPKSPDKAHLNLHINSLELGDSAVYFCASSQEGSAVEKLFFGSGTQLSVL.

The rearrangement links TRBV5-4 to TRBJ2-2, with no clear D. The V and J ends lost 3 bases and 0 bases respectively, with 12 bases between them. Germline V gene data show CDR1 as SGHNT and CDR2 as YYREEE (reference sequence). There are 16 residues in the CDR3. CDR3: CASSSETEANTGELFF. In DNA, the CDR3 is TGTGCCAGCAGCTCCGAGACCGAGGCGAACACCGGGGAGCTGTTTTTT.

This clonotype appeared once. The rearrangement uses TRBV6-5 and TRBJ1-1; TRBD1 is a possible D gene (5 bases). Germline V lookup: CDR1 MNHEY, CDR2 SVGAGI. Trimming took off 6 bases at V and 6 bases at J, with 8 bases between the two ends. CDR3 length equals 11 residues. Here the CDR3 reads CASRAGSEAFF. The CDR3 DNA reads as TGTGCCAGCAGGGCAGGGTCTGAAGCTTTCTTT.

The rearrangement links TRBV5-1 to TRBJ1-2, with D unresolved. The CDR3 loop spans 13 amino acids. V was cut by 4 bases and J by 8 bases, with 15 bases left in between. Germline V gene lookup returns CDR1 SGHRS and CDR2 YFSETQ. The CDR3 reads CASSQGPPSGYTF. The CDR3 region has the DNA TGCGCCAGCAGCCAAGGGCCGCCGTCCGGCTACACCTTC.

This clonotype was counted only a few times. The chain carries TRBV4-2 and TRBJ1-5, with unresolved D. Trimming removed 1 base from V and 1 base from J, with 8 bases in between. There are 15 residues in the CDR3. Germline loops: CDR1 LGHNA, CDR2 YNFKEQ. CDR3 in DNA: TGTGCCAGCAGCCAAGTGGGCTGGAGCAATCAGCCCCAGCATTTT. This sequence encodes CASSQVGWSNQPQHF.

The gene calls are TRBV6-2 or TRBV6-3 and TRBJ1-5; D perhaps matches TRBD1 (6 bases). This CDR3 comprises 14 residues. With 6 bases removed from V and 5 bases from J, the gap between germline ends came to 14 bases. CDR1 and CDR2 from the germline V gene are MNHEY and SVGEGT. CDR3: CASSWGARYQPQHF. Written as DNA, the CDR3 is TGTGCCAGCAGCTGGGGGGCGCGGTATCAGCCCCAGCATTTT.

V is TRBV7-3 and J is TRBJ2-2, with D possibly being TRBD2 (5 bases). Germline loops: CDR1 SGHTA, CDR2 FQGTGA. The V gene lost 0 bases and the J gene lost 5 bases, with 7 bases spanning the gap. The CDR3 is made up of 14 amino acids. Here the CDR3 reads CASSLTAATGELFF. In nucleotides, the CDR3 is TGTGCCAGCAGCTTAACAGCGGCTACCGGGGAGCTGTTTTTT.

The chain joins TRBV3-1 to TRBJ2-5, with a tentative D call TRBD2 (6 bases). The germline gives CDR1 LGHDT, CDR2 YNNKEL (reference sequence). CDR3 length equals 15 residues. Trimming pared 2 bases from V and 3 bases from J, leaving 13 bases between. The chain's CDR3 is CASSQFVGGEETQYF. In DNA, the CDR3 is TGTGCCAGCAGCCAATTTGTAGGCGGGGAAGAGACCCAGTACTTC.